These 8 T cell receptor beta chains were sequenced from one sample in a study of blood T cell repertoires in COVID-19. Measured with immunoSEQ multiplex PCR; TCRdb has only the in-frame clones, and not every one. The sample records 200,000 to 250,000 clones, 88% being singletons. Sequenced: peripheral blood. The source is a man aged 65 to 85 with acute or convalescent COVID-19.

The genes are TRBV19 and TRBJ2-1, with D perhaps matching TRBD2 (5 bases). The length of the CDR3 is 14 residues. Per germline, CDR1 LNHDA and CDR2 SQIVND (reference sequence). V lost 5 bases and J lost 8, with 16 bases in between. The CDR3 region is CASSPGLQDDEQFF. CDR3 nucleotide sequence: TGTGCCAGTAGTCCAGGACTCCAAGACGATGAGCAGTTCTTC.

The rearrangement links TRBV9 to TRBJ2-1, with TRBD2 matching over 11 bases. Germline V gene data show CDR1 as SGDLS and CDR2 as YYNGEE. Trimming took 4 bases from V and 7 from J; bases not matched to a gene: 4. The CDR3 extends over 14 amino acids. The CDR3 is CASSSRLAGNEQFF. CDR3 DNA sequence: TGTGCCAGCAGCTCTCGACTAGCGGGGAATGAGCAGTTCTTC.

This CDR3 reads CASSSSGREGDTQYF. The CDR3 DNA follows: TGCGCCAGCAGCTCGAGCGGGAGGGAAGGAGATACGCAGTATTTT. V is TRBV5-1 and J is TRBJ2-3, with TRBD2 identical over 10 bases. The CDR3 length is 15 residues. Losses at the gene ends were 3 bases for V and 5 bases for J; bases not matched to a gene: 6. Looked up from germline, CDR1 is SGHRS and CDR2 is YFSETQ.

The chain joins TRBV4-1 to TRBJ1-6; perhaps TRBD1 as D (5 bases). The CDR3 is 16 amino acids. Germline assignment: CDR1 MGHRA and CDR2 YSYEKL. Trimming pared 1 base from V and 10 bases from J, leaving 17 bases between. The CDR3 is CASSQAGWPTFSPLHF. The CDR3 nucleotides read TGCGCCAGCAGCCAAGCAGGGTGGCCAACTTTCTCACCCCTCCACTTT.

The V gene is TRBV7-9, the J gene TRBJ2-3, with 12 bases fitting TRBD2. Germline-derived CDR1 and CDR2 are SEHNR and FQNEAQ (reference sequence). The trim removed 5 bases at V and 6 bases at J, leaving 9 bases unmatched. The CDR3 sequence is 16 residues long. The CDR3 DNA reads TGTGCCAGCAGCCTCCTCGGACTAGCGGGATCGGATACGCAGTATTTT. Translation: CASSLLGLAGSDTQYF.

This chain joins TRBV19 and TRBJ2-7; 9 bases are a match to TRBD1. Germline V lookup: CDR1 LNHDA, CDR2 SQIVND (reference sequence). The CDR3 is 13 residues long. Trimming cost V 6 bases and J 3 bases; bases outside gene matches: 3. CDR3: CASRRQGGYEQYF. The DNA of the CDR3 is TGTGCCAGTAGGCGACAGGGGGGCTACGAGCAGTACTTC.

V usage is TRBV2 and J usage is TRBJ2-7; 13 nucleotides line up with TRBD2. Germline-derived CDR1 and CDR2 are SNHLY and FYNNEI. This CDR3 has 13 residues. V trimming: 8 bases; J trimming: 7 bases; junction bases outside the gene matches: 5. CDR3 in DNA: TGTGCCAGCGGACTAGCGGGAGCTTGGGAGCAGTACTTC. Translation gives CASGLAGAWEQYF.

The chain uses TRBV6-1 and TRBJ1-4, with D possibly being TRBD1 (5 bases). The V and J ends lost 2 bases and 8 bases respectively, with 15 bases between them. The CDR3 contains 15 residues. Per germline, CDR1 MNHNS and CDR2 SASEGT. The DNA for the CDR3 is TGTGCCAGCAGTGAACCTCGCGGGGCAGGGGAAAAACTGTTTTTT. Translating it yields CASSEPRGAGEKLFF.